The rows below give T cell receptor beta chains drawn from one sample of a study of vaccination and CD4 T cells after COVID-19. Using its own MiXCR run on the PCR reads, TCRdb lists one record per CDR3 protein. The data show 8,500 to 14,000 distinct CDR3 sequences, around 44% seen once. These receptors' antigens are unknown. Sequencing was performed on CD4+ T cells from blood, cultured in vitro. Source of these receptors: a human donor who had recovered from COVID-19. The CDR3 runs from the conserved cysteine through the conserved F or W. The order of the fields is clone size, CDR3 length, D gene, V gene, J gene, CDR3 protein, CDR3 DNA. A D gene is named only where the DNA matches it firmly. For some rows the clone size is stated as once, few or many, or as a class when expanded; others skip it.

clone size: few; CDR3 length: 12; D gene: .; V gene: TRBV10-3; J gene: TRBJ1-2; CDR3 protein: CAISGQNGGYTF; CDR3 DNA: TGTGCCATCAGTGGGCAGAACGGGGGCTACACCTTC
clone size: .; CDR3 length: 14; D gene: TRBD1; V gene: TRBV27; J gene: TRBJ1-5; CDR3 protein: CASSPWDRSQPQHF; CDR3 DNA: TGTGCCAGCAGTCCCTGGGACAGGTCTCAGCCCCAGCATTTT
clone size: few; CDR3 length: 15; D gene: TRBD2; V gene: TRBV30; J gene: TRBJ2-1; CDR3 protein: CAWSGGLAGANEQFF; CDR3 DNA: TGTGCCTGGAGTGGTGGACTAGCGGGGGCCAATGAGCAGTTCTTC
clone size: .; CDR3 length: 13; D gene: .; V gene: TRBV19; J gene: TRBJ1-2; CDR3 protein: CASSIGRNYGYTF; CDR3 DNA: TGTGCCAGTAGTATCGGAAGAAACTATGGCTACACCTTC
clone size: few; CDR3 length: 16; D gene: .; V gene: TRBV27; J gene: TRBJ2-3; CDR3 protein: CASSKPLGVASDTQYF; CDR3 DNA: TGTGCCAGCAGCAAACCCCTTGGGGTAGCTTCAGATACGCAGTATTTT
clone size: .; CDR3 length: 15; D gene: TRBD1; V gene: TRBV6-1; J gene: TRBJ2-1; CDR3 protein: CASRGGDRAYNEQFF; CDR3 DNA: TGTGCCAGCAGGGGAGGGGACAGGGCCTACAATGAGCAGTTCTTC
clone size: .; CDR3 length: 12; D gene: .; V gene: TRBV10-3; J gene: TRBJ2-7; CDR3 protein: CAITDTGYEQYF; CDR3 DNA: TGTGCCATCACCGACACTGGCTACGAGCAGTACTTC
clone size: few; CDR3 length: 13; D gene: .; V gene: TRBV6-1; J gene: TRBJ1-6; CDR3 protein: CASSDRGNSPLHF; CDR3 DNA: TGTGCCAGCAGCGACCGGGGGAATTCACCCCTCCACTTT
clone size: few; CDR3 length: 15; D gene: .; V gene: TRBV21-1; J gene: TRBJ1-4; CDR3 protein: CASSKRGPGHEKLFF; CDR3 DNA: TGTGCCAGCAGCAAAAGGGGGCCGGGACATGAAAAACTGTTTTTT
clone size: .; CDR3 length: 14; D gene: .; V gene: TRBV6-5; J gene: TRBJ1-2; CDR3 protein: CASSFGFEAGGYTF; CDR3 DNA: TGTGCCAGCAGTTTCGGGTTTGAAGCGGGTGGCTACACCTTC
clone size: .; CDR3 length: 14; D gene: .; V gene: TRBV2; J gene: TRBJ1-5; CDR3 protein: CASSDPRGRQPQHF; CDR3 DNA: TGTGCCAGCAGTGACCCCCGGGGCCGGCAGCCCCAGCATTTT
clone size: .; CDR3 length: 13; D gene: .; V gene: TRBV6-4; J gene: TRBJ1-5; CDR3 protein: CASSKDRNQPQHF; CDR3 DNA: TGTGCCAGCAGCAAAGACAGGAATCAGCCCCAGCATTTT
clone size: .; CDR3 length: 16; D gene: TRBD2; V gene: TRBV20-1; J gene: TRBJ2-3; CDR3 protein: CSARPTSGGVADTQYF; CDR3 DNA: TGCAGTGCTAGGCCAACTAGCGGGGGGGTGGCAGATACGCAGTATTTT
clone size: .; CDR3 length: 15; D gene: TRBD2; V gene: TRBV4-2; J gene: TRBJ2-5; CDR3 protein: CASSQGLAAGETQYF; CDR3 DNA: TGTGCCAGCAGCCAAGGACTAGCGGCGGGGGAGACCCAGTACTTC
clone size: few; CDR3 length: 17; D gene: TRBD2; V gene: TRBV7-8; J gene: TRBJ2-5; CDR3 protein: CASSLGLTGGRGETQYF; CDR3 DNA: TGTGCCAGCAGCTTAGGTCTTACGGGGGGACGTGGAGAGACCCAGTACTTC
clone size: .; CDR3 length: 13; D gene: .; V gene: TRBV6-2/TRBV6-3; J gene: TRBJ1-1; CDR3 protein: CASSYDRLEAAFF; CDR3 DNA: TGTGCCAGCAGTTACGACCGTCTTGAGGCAGCTTTCTTT
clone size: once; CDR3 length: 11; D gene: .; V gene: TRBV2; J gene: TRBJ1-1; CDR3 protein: CASSEISEAFF; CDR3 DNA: TGTGCCAGCAGTGAAATCTCTGAAGCTTTCTTT
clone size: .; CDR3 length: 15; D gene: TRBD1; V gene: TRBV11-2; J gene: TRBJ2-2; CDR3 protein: CASTRTGGGFGELFF; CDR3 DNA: TGTGCCAGCACCCGGACAGGGGGCGGGTTCGGGGAGCTGTTTTTT
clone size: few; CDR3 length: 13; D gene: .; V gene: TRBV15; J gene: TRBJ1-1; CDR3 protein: CATSIGRNTEAFF; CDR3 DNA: TGTGCCACCAGTATAGGACGGAACACTGAAGCTTTCTTT
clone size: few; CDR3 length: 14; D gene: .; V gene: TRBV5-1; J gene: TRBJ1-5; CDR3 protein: CASSLGGQGQPQHF; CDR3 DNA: TGCGCCAGCAGCTTGGGGGGGCAGGGTCAGCCCCAGCATTTT
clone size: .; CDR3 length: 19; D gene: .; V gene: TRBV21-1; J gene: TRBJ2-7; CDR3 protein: CASSKVLGYSGQVPYEQYF; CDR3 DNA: TGTGCCAGCAGCAAAGTATTAGGTTATTCGGGACAGGTTCCCTACGAGCAGTACTTC
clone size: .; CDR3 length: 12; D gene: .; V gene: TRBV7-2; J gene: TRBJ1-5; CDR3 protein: CASSFFDQPQHF; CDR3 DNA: TGTGCCAGCAGCTTTTTTGATCAGCCCCAGCATTTT
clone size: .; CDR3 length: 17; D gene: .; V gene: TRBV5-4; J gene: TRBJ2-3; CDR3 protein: CASSAGLAGFSIDTQYF; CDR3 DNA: TGTGCCAGCAGCGCCGGACTGGCGGGGTTTTCAATAGATACGCAGTATTTT
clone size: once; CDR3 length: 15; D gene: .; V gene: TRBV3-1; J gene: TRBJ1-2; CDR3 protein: CASSQGQAPNYGYTF; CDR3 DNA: TGTGCCAGCAGCCAAGGACAGGCCCCTAACTATGGCTACACCTTC
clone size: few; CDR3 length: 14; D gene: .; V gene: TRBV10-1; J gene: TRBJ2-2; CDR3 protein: CASSLTGLAGELFF; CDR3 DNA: TGCGCCAGCAGTCTAACAGGGTTGGCCGGGGAGCTGTTTTTT
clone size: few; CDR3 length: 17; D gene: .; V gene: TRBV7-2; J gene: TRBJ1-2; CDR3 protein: CASSLGGVRRANYGYTF; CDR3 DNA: TGTGCCAGCAGCTTAGGGGGGGTGCGCCGAGCTAACTATGGCTACACCTTC
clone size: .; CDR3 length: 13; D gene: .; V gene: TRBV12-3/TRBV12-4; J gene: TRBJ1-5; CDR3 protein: CASSLAEGQPQHF; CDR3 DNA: TGTGCCAGCAGTTTAGCGGAAGGGCAGCCCCAGCATTTT
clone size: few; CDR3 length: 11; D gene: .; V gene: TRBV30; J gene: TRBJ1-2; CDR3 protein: CAWSGAYGYTF; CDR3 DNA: TGTGCCTGGAGTGGAGCCTATGGCTACACCTTC
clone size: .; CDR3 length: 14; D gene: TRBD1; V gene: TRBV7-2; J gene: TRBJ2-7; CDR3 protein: CASSLYQGAREQYF; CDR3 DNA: TGTGCCAGCAGCCTCTATCAGGGGGCCAGGGAGCAGTACTTC
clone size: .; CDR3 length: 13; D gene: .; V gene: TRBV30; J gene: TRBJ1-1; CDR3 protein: CAWSVQAGTEAFF; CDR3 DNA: TGTGCCTGGAGTGTACAGGCAGGCACTGAAGCTTTCTTT
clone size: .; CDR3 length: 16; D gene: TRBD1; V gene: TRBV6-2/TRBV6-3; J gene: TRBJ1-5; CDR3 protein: CASSPSGTGSNQPQHF; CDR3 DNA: TGTGCCAGCAGTCCCTCCGGGACAGGGAGCAATCAGCCCCAGCATTTT